What follows is one TCR beta chain and its context. No antigen is known for it. Trimming cost V 4 bases and J 5 bases, with 17 bases left between them. The CDR3 length is 14 residues. Germline V gives CDR1 SQVTM, CDR2 ANQGSEA. These data originate in a study of Graves' ophthalmopathy and Graves' hyperthyroidism. Findings and limits, study-wide: For predicting ophthalmopathy progression, the model had 55% to 71% sensitivity and approximately 72% specificity.

TCR beta CDR3 regions were amplified from RNA transcripts. The first round was an RT-PCR with HTBI primers, and the second round was a multiplex PCR. TCRdb ran MiXCR on the multiplex PCR reads and lists one entry per CDR3 protein. The sample comprises about 1.1 million distinct CDR3 sequences, roughly 35% of which are singletons, and around 10% rests with the top ten. The chain joins TRBV29-1 to TRBJ2-5; TRBD2 is a possible D gene (5 bases). The source is an adult man with Graves' hyperthyroidism. The sample taken for sequencing was peripheral blood or thyroid tissue (not recorded which). The CDR3 sequence is CSVAAASLGETQYF. In nucleotides, the CDR3 is TGCAGCGTTGCAGCGGCTAGCCTAGGGGAGACCCAGTACTTC. The full variable domain, completed using reference TRBV29-1 and TRBJ2-5, is SAVISQKPSRDICQRGTSLTIQCQVDSQVTMMFWYRQQPGQSLTLIATANQGSEATYESGFVIDKFPISRPNLTFSTLTVSNMSPEDSSIYLCSVAAASLGETQYFGPGTRLLVL.